Described below is a single T cell receptor (beta chain) sequence and its context. The data are from a study of shared T cell receptors in the human thymus. Germline loops: CDR1 SGDLS, CDR2 YYNGEE. With 0 bases removed from V and 0 bases from J, the gap between germline ends came to 7 bases. The CDR3 totals 16 residues. Only in-frame clones appear in the TCRdb table, and some are missing; sequencing was by immunoSEQ multiplex PCR. The sample lists under 850,000 clones; 88% were seen once. These data also formed part of another study, on human thymus T cells.

The receptor's source is a boy in the first two years of life with a congenital heart defect. The specimen sequenced was thymocytes. J is TRBJ2-6 and V is TRBV9; D unresolved. In DNA, the CDR3 is TGTGCCAGCAGCGTAGATTCTCTCTCTGGGGCCAACGTCCTGACTTTC. This encodes CASSVDSLSGANVLTF.